The 20 T cell receptor beta chains below were found in one sample sequenced in a study of cytomegalovirus exposure and HLA in healthy donors. The primer mix had 60 Vbeta and 13 Jbeta primers. The data were produced by immunoSEQ multiplex PCR, yet TCRdb's version contains in-frame clones alone and is incomplete. The sample holds more than 95,000 clones, approximately 79% seen once. The sequencing sample was made of PBMCs. These receptors were obtained from a man aged 50-60 years in good health and CMV-seropositive.

V gene TRBV19 combines with J gene TRBJ2-3; D is perhaps TRBD1 (5 bases). The V gene's germline CDR1 is LNHDA and CDR2 SQIVND (reference sequence). V was clipped by 7 bases and J by 2 bases, with 10 bases between them. The CDR3 extends over 13 amino acids. The CDR3 spells CASNAGYTDTQYF. DNA for the CDR3: TGTGCCAGTAATGCAGGGTACACAGATACGCAGTATTTT.

This clone was seen a handful of times. J is TRBJ2-5 and V is TRBV4-3; a possible D gene is TRBD2 (5 bases). CDR3 length equals 14 residues. Germline V gives CDR1 LGHNA, CDR2 YSLEER. Trimming took 0 bases from V and 4 from J, leaving 9 bases between them. The CDR3: CASSQDPGVETQYF. CDR3 nucleotides: TGCGCCAGCAGCCAAGACCCCGGGGTAGAGACCCAGTACTTC.

This chain connects TRBV19 to TRBJ2-1; 8 bases line up with TRBD1. The junction had 9 bases not matched to a gene; V was cut back by 4 bases and J by 4 bases. Germline CDR1 reads LNHDA; CDR2 reads SQIVND (reference sequence). The CDR3 is made up of 16 amino acids. The DNA of the CDR3 is TGTGCCAGTAGTAGCACCGGGACAGGCATTTACAATGAGCAGTTCTTC. Amino acid sequence: CASSSTGTGIYNEQFF.

This clone turned up a few times. V is TRBV19 and J is TRBJ1-1; 7 bases agree with TRBD1. This CDR3 region has 15 residues. Trimming cost V 3 bases and J 4 bases; bases outside gene matches: 8. Germline V gene data show CDR1 as LNHDA and CDR2 as SQIVND (reference sequence). CDR3: CASSMVVHRGTEAFF. CDR3 DNA sequence: TGTGCCAGTAGTATGGTGGTCCACAGGGGCACTGAAGCTTTCTTT.

V is TRBV2 and J is TRBJ1-5; 10 positions agree with TRBD1. The germline V gene has CDR1 SNHLY and CDR2 FYNNEI. This CDR3 has 14 amino acids. V was clipped by 6 bases and J by 5 bases; unmatched bases: 4. Written as DNA, the CDR3 is TGTGCCAGCAGAGGGACAGGGGTTGATCAGCCCCAGCATTTT. Its translation: CASRGTGVDQPQHF.

J is TRBJ2-5 and V is TRBV6-4; 7 nucleotides agree with TRBD2. Germline V lookup: CDR1 MRHNA, CDR2 SNTAGT. V shed 4 bases, J shed 2 bases, and the junction held 4 bases outside the gene matches. The CDR3 consists of 14 residues. CDR3 DNA sequence: TGTGCCAGCAGTGCCACGGGAGGACAAGAGACCCAGTACTTC. Its translation: CASSATGGQETQYF.

The chain uses TRBV19 and TRBJ1-1; the match to TRBD1 covers 7 bases. The ends lost 5 bases at V and 0 bases at J; junction bases unmatched: 0. CDR3 length equals 13 residues. Germline loops: CDR1 LNHDA, CDR2 SQIVND (reference sequence). The CDR3 region has the DNA TGTGCCAGTAGTGGACAGGTGAACACTGAAGCTTTCTTT. Translating gives CASSGQVNTEAFF.

The J gene is TRBJ2-7, the V gene TRBV20-1; D unresolved. Trimming took off 5 bases at V and 1 base at J, with 3 bases between the two ends. Germline CDR1 reads DFQATT; CDR2 reads SNEGSKA (reference sequence). This CDR3 comprises 10 residues. CDR3 amino acids: CSALSYEQYF. CDR3 bases: TGCAGTGCTTTATCCTACGAGCAGTACTTC.

V usage is TRBV7-8 and J usage is TRBJ2-2; D is perhaps TRBD2 (6 bases). The V end was cut by 4 bases, the J end by 1 base, with 13 bases between. The V gene's germline CDR1 is SGHVS and CDR2 FQNEAQ. This CDR3 is built from 16 residues. This CDR3 reads CASSYSRRENTGELFF. DNA for the CDR3: TGTGCCAGCAGCTATTCAAGGCGGGAGAACACCGGGGAGCTGTTTTTT. The full variable domain, with the rest looked up from reference TRBV7-8 and TRBJ2-2, is GAGVSQSPRYKVAKRGQDVALRCDPISGHVSLFWYQQALGQGPEFLTYFQNEAQLDKSGLPSDRFFAERPEGSVSTLKIQRTQQEDSAVYLCASSYSRRENTGELFFGEGSRLTVL.

Only one count was recorded for this clone. The rearrangement links TRBV5-6 to TRBJ2-7; 8 bases align to TRBD1. Trimming at V came to 4 bases and at J to 2 bases, leaving 8 bases not matched to a gene. The CDR3 totals 15 residues. Germline CDR1 is SGHDT and CDR2 is YYEEEE. As DNA, the CDR3 is TGTGCCAGCAGCGAAACAGGGGGTGGAACCTACGAGCAGTACTTC. Translation: CASSETGGGTYEQYF.

The chain carries TRBV18 and TRBJ1-1; the D gene is possibly TRBD1 (6 bases). V was shortened by 3 bases and J by 7 bases, with 12 bases between the two germline ends. The CDR3 covers 13 residues. Germline CDR1 KGHSH, CDR2 LQKENI. The CDR3 sequence: CASSPSDRFEAFF. The CDR3 DNA follows: TGTGCCAGCTCACCCTCGGACAGATTTGAAGCTTTCTTT.

This chain uses TRBV4-3 with TRBJ2-4; no clear D. Trimming left V 0 bases short and J 7 bases short, with 10 bases between. This CDR3 spans 14 amino acids. The germline gives CDR1 LGHNA, CDR2 YSLEER. The CDR3 coding sequence is TGCGCCAGCAGCCAAGAAAGCAAATCCAACATTCAGTACTTC. This gives the protein CASSQESKSNIQYF.

The chain employs TRBV2 and TRBJ2-3; D perhaps matches TRBD2 (6 bases). From germline, CDR1 is SNHLY and CDR2 FYNNEI. This CDR3 has 15 amino acids. V was shortened by 0 bases and J by 5 bases, with 12 bases between the two germline ends. In DNA form, the CDR3 reads TGTGCCAGCAGTGAAGCCCCGGGAGCGGGAGATACGCAGTATTTT. Protein product: CASSEAPGAGDTQYF.

This sequence joins TRBV21-1 and TRBJ2-4; no check of the table's D call, TRBD2, against the DNA was made. TRBV21-1 is a known pseudogene. The CDR3 runs 18 residues. The CDR3 sequence: CASSKEVLREEAKNIQYF. The CDR3 nucleotides read TGTGCCAGCAGCAAAGAAGTACTACGGGAGGAAGCCAAAAACATTCAGTACTTC.

CDR3 in amino acids: CASSEGQGGAYNEQFF. CDR3 DNA sequence: TGTGCCAGCAGTGAGGGGCAGGGGGGAGCCTACAATGAGCAGTTCTTC. This chain links TRBV6-1 with TRBJ2-1; a possible D gene is TRBD1 (7 bases). CDR1 and CDR2 from the germline V gene are MNHNS and SASEGT. The V end lost 3 bases, the J end lost 2 bases, and 14 bases lay between the germline ends. This CDR3 spans 16 amino acids.

By share, this clone counts as medium-sized (0.01 to 0.1%). V and J are TRBV11-2 and TRBJ2-5, with D possibly TRBD1 on 5 matching bases. This CDR3 comprises 15 residues. Germline CDR1 is SGHAT and CDR2 is FQNNGV. Trimming removed 3 bases at V and 3 bases at J, with 14 bases between. The CDR3 spells CASSFWGGFKETQYF. CDR3 coding DNA: TGTGCCAGCAGCTTTTGGGGCGGATTTAAAGAGACCCAGTACTTC.

The chain links TRBV18 to TRBJ1-4; TRBD1 agrees at 10 bases. The CDR3 loop spans 16 amino acids. Germline V gene data show CDR1 as KGHSH and CDR2 as LQKENI. The J segment lost 6 bases and the V segment lost 3 bases, leaving 7 bases of the junction unmatched. CDR3 loop: CASSPSRQGAYEKLFF. The CDR3 nucleotides are TGTGCCAGCTCACCTTCCAGACAGGGGGCTTATGAAAAACTGTTTTTT.

The V call is TRBV2, the J call TRBJ2-1; perhaps TRBD2 as D (5 bases). This CDR3 is 13 amino acids long. Trimming stripped 6 bases from V and 3 bases from J, with 9 bases between. CDR1 and CDR2 (germline): SNHLY, FYNNEI. DNA of the CDR3: TGTGCCAGCAGCCGGACTTACTACAATGAGCAGTTCTTC. This encodes CASSRTYYNEQFF.

The rearrangement uses TRBV5-1 and TRBJ2-3, with 8 positions matching TRBD1. Germline values: CDR1 SGHRS, CDR2 YFSETQ. Germline trimming cut 2 bases from V and 0 bases from J; bases unmatched to any gene: 8. There are 17 residues in the CDR3. The CDR3 loop is CASSFGQGTTSTDTQYF. CDR3 sequence (DNA): TGCGCCAGCAGCTTCGGACAGGGTACGACTAGCACAGATACGCAGTATTTT.

This rearrangement joins TRBV28 to TRBJ1-5, with TRBD1 matching over 7 bases. The CDR3 is 13 amino acids. Trimming at V came to 6 bases and at J to 6 bases, leaving 5 bases not matched to a gene. CDR1 is MDHEN and CDR2 is SYDVKM in the germline V gene. CDR3 sequence (DNA): TGTGCCAGCAGGAACGAGGGGGCTCAGCCCCAGCATTTT. This gives the protein CASRNEGAQPQHF.